This TCR beta chain came from a study of PD-1 blockade in classical Hodgkin lymphoma. Here immunoSEQ multiplex PCR was the method, and the copy in TCRdb shows in-frame clones only, minus some. The sample records about 2,500 clones, 61% being singletons. The V gene lost 3 bases and the J gene lost 0 bases, with 5 bases spanning the gap. The CDR3 contains 13 residues. Germline V CDR1 and CDR2: SGHVS, FQNEAQ. Time point meaning: cycle 4 day 1 (C4D1), after six to seven weeks of nivolumab. No patient escaped relapse after autologous stem cell transplantation, and brentuximab vedotin exposure varied. The investigators isolated CD8+ T cells from thawed PBMCs using magnetic negative selection.

Sequences were derived from CD8+ T cells from blood, sampled before the fourth cycle of nivolumab. This TCR derives from a human donor with classical Hodgkin lymphoma. This rearrangement joins TRBV7-8 to TRBJ1-1, with unresolved D. The CDR3 nucleotides read TGTGCCAGCAGCTTGTATGTGAACACTGAAGCTTTCTTT. Its translation: CASSLYVNTEAFF.